The T cell receptor beta chain under discussion was sequenced for a study of T cell responses to AZD1222 COVID-19 vaccine. Study-level information: Pooled in the analysis were second doses at about 4 or about 12 weeks.

Remarks on this clone: Its antigen is unidentified.

Overall study results and limits: Nearly half of spike-specific TCRs reportedly target variant regions that are unmutated in the B.1.351 and B.1.1.7 variants. Mostly white British, mostly female donors; authors suggested clonal diversity may be underestimated.

Clones were read by immunoSEQ multiplex PCR, and TCRdb kept only the in-frame ones, dropping some. Here the sample spans over 100,000 clones, roughly 89% being singletons. The CDR3 contains 18 residues. The V and J ends lost 3 bases and 0 bases respectively, with 22 bases between them. Germline CDR1 reads SGHRS; CDR2 reads YFSETQ. This sequence originates from an adult in good health. The V gene is TRBV5-1, the J gene TRBJ2-7; D might be TRBD2 (6 bases). This specimen was peripheral blood, taken on day 0 of AZD1222 vaccination. CDR3 sequence: CASSWGLGGPASSYEQYF. CDR3 nucleotides: TGCGCCAGCAGCTGGGGTCTCGGGGGACCCGCGAGCTCCTACGAGCAGTACTTC.